These 21 T cell receptor beta chains were all obtained from the same sample, sequenced in a study of blood T cells in healthy people across ages. A J-beta primer mix and a sample-barcoded 5' primer were used in a second PCR of about 7 to 12 cycles. MiXCR, applied by TCRdb to the 5' RACE reads, yields one record per CDR3 protein. The sample lists about 1.6 million distinct CDR3 sequences; almost 35% were seen once. Material: blood. The receptors come from a woman under 40 in good health.

With regard to this clonotype: With a much larger clone just one base away, this may be a read error. This chain uses TRBV7-2 with TRBJ2-3, with TRBD2 as a possible D gene (5 bases). Per the germline V gene, CDR1 is SGHTA and CDR2 is FQGNSA. The length of the CDR3 is 16 residues. The CDR3 DNA reads as TGTGCCAGCAGCTTAACTCAGAGCCCTAGCACAGATATGCAGTATTTT. This encodes CASSLTQSPSTDMQYF. The whole variable domain, remainder taken from reference TRBV7-2 and TRBJ2-3, is GAGVSQSPSNKVTEKGKDVELRCDPISGHTALYWYRQSLGQGLEFLIYFQGNSAPDKSGLPSDRFSAERTGGSVSTLTIQRTQQEDSAVYLCASSLTQSPSTDMQYFGPGTRLTVL.

This clonotype was picked up one time. The rearrangement joins TRBV20-1 to TRBJ1-1, with 7 bases lining up with TRBD1. V lost 3 bases, J lost 5 bases, and 12 bases stayed unmatched. The CDR3 runs to 15 residues. In germline, CDR1 is DFQATT, CDR2 SNEGSKA (reference sequence). CDR3 residues: CSARTEQGRGTEAFF. DNA for the CDR3: TGCAGTGCTAGGACCGAACAGGGGCGGGGAACTGAAGCTTTCTTT.

This clonotype has a handful of counts. The V call is TRBV4-1, the J call TRBJ2-3; 11 bases match TRBD2. J lost 1 base, V lost 1 base, and 10 bases had no gene match. CDR1 and CDR2 (germline): MGHRA, YSYEKL. The CDR3 is 19 residues long. For the CDR3, the DNA is TGCGCCAGCAGCCAAGCACGGCTAGCGGGGGGTTTGGGCACAGATACGCAGTATTTT. It codes for CASSQARLAGGLGTDTQYF.

This clonotype has at least ten counts. J is TRBJ2-5 and V is TRBV29-1; D is perhaps TRBD1 or TRBD2 (5 bases each). CDR3 length equals 14 residues. Trimming took 0 bases from V and 2 from J, leaving 10 bases between them. Germline CDR1 is SQVTM and CDR2 is ANQGSEA. CDR3 nucleotides: TGCAGCGTTGAAGACGGTTGGGGGCAAGAGACCCAGTACTTC. This translates into CSVEDGWGQETQYF.

In this sample, this clonotype turned up a few times. V and J are TRBV6-1 and TRBJ2-5; TRBD1 aligns across 7 bases. The CDR3 contains 14 residues. The trim removed 0 bases at V and 5 bases at J, leaving 3 bases unmatched. CDR1 and CDR2 from the germline V gene are MNHNS and SASEGT. Here the CDR3 reads CASSEADRAETQYF. The CDR3 region has the DNA TGTGCCAGCAGTGAAGCAGACAGGGCTGAGACCCAGTACTTC.

This clonotype has a handful of counts. J is TRBJ2-7 and V is TRBV3-1; D unresolved. V was shortened by 6 bases and J by 5 bases, with 17 bases between the two germline ends. The length of the CDR3 is 14 residues. The germline gives CDR1 LGHDT, CDR2 YNNKEL (reference sequence). The DNA for the CDR3 is TGTGCCAGCAGTCCCAACATAGAATTCCACGAGCAGTACTTC. This codes for CASSPNIEFHEQYF.

This clonotype was seen only a few times. The chain couples TRBV9 to TRBJ1-5; weak D call: TRBD1 (6 bases). Trimming shortened V by 0 bases and J by 1 base, and 8 bases separated the two germline ends. The CDR3 extends over 15 amino acids. Per the germline V gene, CDR1 is SGDLS and CDR2 is YYNGEE. CDR3 in amino acids: CASSVEGTSNQPQHF. Written as DNA, the CDR3 is TGTGCCAGCAGCGTAGAGGGGACAAGCAATCAGCCCCAGCATTTT.

The chain has TRBV7-9 and TRBJ1-2; 8 nucleotides match TRBD1. Germline CDR1 SEHNR, CDR2 FQNEAQ (reference sequence). V shed 10 bases and J 4 bases; nucleotides not matched to a gene: 11. The CDR3 sequence is 14 residues long. DNA of the CDR3: TGTGCCATTACAACCCAGGGGGCGGTCTATGGCTACACCTTC. It yields the protein CAITTQGAVYGYTF. Full variable domain (remainder filled in from reference TRBV7-9 and TRBJ1-2): DTGVSQNPRHKITKRGQNVTFRCDPISEHNRLYWYRQTLGQGPEFLTYFQNEAQLEKSRLLSDRFSAERPKGSFSTLEIQRTEQGDSAMYLCAITTQGAVYGYTFGSGTRLTVV.

Concerning this clonotype: A junction boundary mismatches the germline segment, possibly from a read error. The chain joins TRBV4-1 to TRBJ1-4; D call uncertain. Per the germline V gene, CDR1 is MGHRA and CDR2 is YSYEKL. CDR3 length: 15 residues. CDR3 nucleotide sequence: TGCGCCGGCAGCTTACCCGGGGCAACTAATGAAAAACTGTTTTTT. It specifies CAGSLPGATNEKLFF.

V gene TRBV18 combines with J gene TRBJ2-7; D call uncertain. Trimming took off 3 bases at V and 3 bases at J, with 12 bases between the two ends. There are 14 residues in the CDR3. CDR1 and CDR2 (germline): KGHSH, LQKENI. CDR3 residues: CASSPMSKCYEQYF. The CDR3 DNA reads as TGTGCCAGCTCACCCATGAGCAAATGCTACGAGCAGTACTTC.

This clonotype was detected a few times. V gene TRBV20-1 combines with J gene TRBJ1-4; D remains ambiguous. The CDR3 length is 13 residues. The germline V gene encodes CDR1 DFQATT and CDR2 SNEGSKA (reference sequence). V lost 1 base to trimming and J lost 7 bases, with 10 bases between them. CDR3 DNA: TGCAGTGCTAGAGGGTCGCTTGGTGAAAAACTGTTTTTT. Translating it yields CSARGSLGEKLFF.

This clonotype was observed a few times. The V and J genes are TRBV24-1 and TRBJ2-1; TRBD1 matches 10 bases. CDR1 and CDR2 (germline): KGHDR, SFDVKD. V was pared by 10 bases and J by 4 bases, with 3 bases of the junction left unmatched. The CDR3 contains 13 residues. For the CDR3, the DNA is TGTGCCACAAGACAGGGGGCTTACAATGAGCAGTTCTTC. It specifies CATRQGAYNEQFF.

The chain recombines TRBV7-2 with TRBJ2-1, with D maybe TRBD2 (5 bases). The CDR3 runs to 16 residues. CDR1 and CDR2 from the germline V gene are SGHTA and FQGNSA. V was pared by 2 bases and J by 7 bases, with 18 bases between. The CDR3 DNA reads as TGTGCCAGCAGCTTATACCCGGGAAGTGTAAGGAATGAGCAGTTCTTC. Its protein is CASSLYPGSVRNEQFF.

This clonotype was detected many times. This sequence joins TRBV12-3 or TRBV12-4 and TRBJ1-2; TRBD1 matches 7 bases. The V segment lost 0 bases and the J segment 5 bases; nucleotides outside the gene matches: 3. CDR3 length equals 14 residues. In DNA, the CDR3 is TGTGCCAGCAGTTTAGCGCTGACAGGGTATGGCTACACCTTC. Its protein product is CASSLALTGYGYTF.

This clonotype was counted a few times. The chain uses TRBV7-3 and TRBJ2-7; 9 positions match TRBD2. Germline CDR1 is SGHTA and CDR2 is FQGTGA. The CDR3 loop spans 15 amino acids. Unmatched junction bases numbered 4, after V lost 4 bases and J lost 0 bases. CDR3 sequence reads: CASSSTGLASYEQYF. The CDR3 DNA is TGTGCCAGCAGCTCCACGGGACTAGCCTCCTACGAGCAGTACTTC.

As regards this clonotype: The junction and the germline gene differ at one end; a read error may be behind it. The CDR3 nucleotides are TGCGCCGGCAGCCAACTACCGGTCGGACACCTCGAATCGGAGCAGTACTTC. Translated, it gives CAGSQLPVGHLESEQYF. V usage is TRBV4-1 and J usage is TRBJ2-7; the D gene is possibly TRBD1 (5 bases). Germline V gene lookup returns CDR1 MGHRA and CDR2 YSYEKL. The CDR3 consists of 17 residues.

In this sample, this clonotype turned up many times. This CDR3 reads CAISESSFYEQYF. DNA for the CDR3: TGTGCCATCAGTGAATCTAGCTTCTACGAGCAGTACTTC. The chain employs TRBV10-3 and TRBJ2-7, with D perhaps TRBD2 (5 bases). The CDR3 runs to 13 residues. The V gene lost 3 bases and the J gene lost 3 bases, with 9 bases spanning the gap. Germline lookup yields CDR1 ENHRY and CDR2 SYGVKD.

As for this clonotype: This sequence may be a read error, since a much larger clone differs from it by one base. This rearrangement joins TRBV6-2 or TRBV6-3 to TRBJ2-5; perhaps D is TRBD1 or TRBD2 (5 bases each). CDR1 is MNHEY and CDR2 is SVGEGT in the germline V gene. The CDR3 spans 16 residues. V was cut by 2 bases and J by 11 bases, with 24 bases left in between. This CDR3 reads CASSYGGGRRAAEQYF. The CDR3 DNA follows: TGTGCCAGCAGTTACGGTGGGGGAAGGCGGGCCGCTGAGCAGTACTTC.

This chain connects TRBV15 to TRBJ2-7; D perhaps matches TRBD2 (5 bases). The germline V and J ends were trimmed by 5 bases and 3 bases, with 20 bases remaining between them. The CDR3 sequence is 16 residues long. In germline, CDR1 is LNHNV, CDR2 YYDKDF (reference sequence). The CDR3 loop reads CATSELPRDGVYEQYF. The CDR3 nucleotides read TGTGCCACCAGCGAGCTTCCGAGGGATGGCGTCTACGAGCAGTACTTC.

As for this clonotype: One junction end does not reproduce the germline sequence, and a read error may be involved. This chain joins TRBV27 and TRBJ2-1; D ambiguous. The V gene's germline CDR1 is MNHEY and CDR2 SMNVEV (reference sequence). CDR3 length: 14 amino acids. The CDR3 DNA follows: TGTGCCAGCAGTTTAAATGGGTACGGCGATGAGCGGTTCTTC. Encoded protein: CASSLNGYGDERFF.

The chain joins TRBV3-1 to TRBJ1-1, with D uncertain. Trimming removed 0 bases at V and 0 bases at J, with 5 bases between. The germline V gene has CDR1 LGHDT and CDR2 YNNKEL (reference sequence). CDR3 size: 14 residues. Written as DNA, the CDR3 is TGTGCCAGCAGCCAAGACCAATTGAACACTGAAGCTTTCTTT. As protein: CASSQDQLNTEAFF. Looking up the rest from reference TRBV3-1 and TRBJ1-1 gives the full variable domain: DTAVSQTPKYLVTQMGNDKSIKCEQNLGHDTMYWYKQDSKKFLKIMFSYNNKELIINETVPNRFSPKSPDKAHLNLHINSLELGDSAVYFCASSQDQLNTEAFFGQGTRLTVV.